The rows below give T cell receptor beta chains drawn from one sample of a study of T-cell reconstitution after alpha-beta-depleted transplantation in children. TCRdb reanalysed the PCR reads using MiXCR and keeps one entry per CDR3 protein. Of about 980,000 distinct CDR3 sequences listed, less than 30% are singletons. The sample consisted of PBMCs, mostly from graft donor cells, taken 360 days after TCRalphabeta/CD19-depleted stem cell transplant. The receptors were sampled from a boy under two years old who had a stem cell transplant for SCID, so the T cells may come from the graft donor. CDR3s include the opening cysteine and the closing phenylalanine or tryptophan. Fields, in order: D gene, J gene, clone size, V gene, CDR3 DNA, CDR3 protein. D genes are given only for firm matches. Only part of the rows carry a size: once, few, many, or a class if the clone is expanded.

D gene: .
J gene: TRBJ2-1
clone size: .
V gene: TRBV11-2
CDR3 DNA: TGTGCCAGCAGCTTAGTAACGAGGTACAATGAGCAGTTCTTC
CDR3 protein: CASSLVTRYNEQFF

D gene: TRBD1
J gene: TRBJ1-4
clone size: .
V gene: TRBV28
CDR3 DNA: TGTGCCAGCAGTTTATTGGGACAGAAGTATGAAAAACTGTTTTTT
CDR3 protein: CASSLLGQKYEKLFF

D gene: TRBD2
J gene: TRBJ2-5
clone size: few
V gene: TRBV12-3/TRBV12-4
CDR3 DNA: TGTGCCAGCGGAACGACTAGCGGGGGAGGAGAGACCCAGTACTTC
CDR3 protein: CASGTTSGGGETQYF

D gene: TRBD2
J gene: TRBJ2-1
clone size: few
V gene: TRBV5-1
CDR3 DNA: TGCGCCAGCAGCCTACCTAGCGGGGGGGCTGTGAATGAGCAGTTCTTC
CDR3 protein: CASSLPSGGAVNEQFF

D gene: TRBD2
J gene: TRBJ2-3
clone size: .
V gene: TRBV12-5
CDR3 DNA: TGTGCTAGTGGTTTGGTTAACCTGGGACTAGCGGTAACAGATACGCAGTATTTT
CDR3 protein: CASGLVNLGLAVTDTQYF

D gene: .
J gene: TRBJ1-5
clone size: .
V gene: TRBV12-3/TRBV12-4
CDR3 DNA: TGTGCCAGCAGTTTAGTGGATCTCCCCTCCAATCAGCCCCAGCATTTT
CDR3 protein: CASSLVDLPSNQPQHF

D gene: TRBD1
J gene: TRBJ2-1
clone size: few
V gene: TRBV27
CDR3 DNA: TGTGCCAGCAGTGTTCGGGACAGGGGGTCCTACAATGAGCAGTTCTTC
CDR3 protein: CASSVRDRGSYNEQFF

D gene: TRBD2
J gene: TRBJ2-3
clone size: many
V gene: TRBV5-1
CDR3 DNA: TGCGCCAGCAGCTTAGGGGACTACACAGATACGCAGTATTTT
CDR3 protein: CASSLGDYTDTQYF

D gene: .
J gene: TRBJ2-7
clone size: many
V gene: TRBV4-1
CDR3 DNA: TGCGCCAGCAGCCACCTCAACAGGGTCAAGAAGAACGAGCAGTACTTC
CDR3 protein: CASSHLNRVKKNEQYF

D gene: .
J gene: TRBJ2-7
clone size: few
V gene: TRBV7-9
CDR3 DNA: TGTGCCAGCAGCCACAGCTTTCTCCACGAGCAGTACTTC
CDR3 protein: CASSHSFLHEQYF

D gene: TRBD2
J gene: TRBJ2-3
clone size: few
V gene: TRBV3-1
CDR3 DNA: TGTGCCAGCAGCCAAGGACTAGCGGATGTCAAGTGGACGCAGTATTTT
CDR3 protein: CASSQGLADVKWTQYF

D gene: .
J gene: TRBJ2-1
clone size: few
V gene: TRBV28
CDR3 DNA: TGTGCCAGCAGTCCCCACAACTCCTACAATGAGCAGTTCTTC
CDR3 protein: CASSPHNSYNEQFF

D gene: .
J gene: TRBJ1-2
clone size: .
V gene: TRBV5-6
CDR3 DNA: TGTGCCAGCAGCTTGGTAGGGGAATCTGGCTACACCTTC
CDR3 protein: CASSLVGESGYTF

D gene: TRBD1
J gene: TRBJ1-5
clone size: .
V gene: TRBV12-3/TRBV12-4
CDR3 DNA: TGTGCCAGCAGTTTGCAGGGACAGAGCAATCAGCCCCAGCATTTT
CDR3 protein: CASSLQGQSNQPQHF

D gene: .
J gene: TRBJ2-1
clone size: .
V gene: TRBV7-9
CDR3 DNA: TGTGCCAGCCCCTCTCGGGACACCTACAATGAGCAGTTCTTC
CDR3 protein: CASPSRDTYNEQFF

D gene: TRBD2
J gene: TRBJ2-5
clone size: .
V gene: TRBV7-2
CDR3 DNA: TGTGCCAGCAGCAGCAGCGGGGGGCTCGTAGGGACCCAGTACTTC
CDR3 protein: CASSSSGGLVGTQYF

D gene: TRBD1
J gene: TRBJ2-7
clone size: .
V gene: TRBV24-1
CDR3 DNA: TGTGCCACCAGTGATCCGGGACAGGGGGGCCGCGAGCAGTACTTC
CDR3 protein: CATSDPGQGGREQYF

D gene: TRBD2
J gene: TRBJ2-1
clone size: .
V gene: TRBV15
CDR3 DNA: TGTGCCACCAGTGCTAGCGGGAATGAGCAGTTCTTC
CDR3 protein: CATSASGNEQFF

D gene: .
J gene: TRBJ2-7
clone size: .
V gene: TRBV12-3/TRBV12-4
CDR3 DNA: TGTGCCAGCAGTGCGAAGCTCTACGAGCAGTACTTC
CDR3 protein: CASSAKLYEQYF

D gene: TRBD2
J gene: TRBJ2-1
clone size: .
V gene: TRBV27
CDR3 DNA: TGTGCCAGCAGCCCGGGACTATCCCTTTACAATGAGCAGTTCTTC
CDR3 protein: CASSPGLSLYNEQFF

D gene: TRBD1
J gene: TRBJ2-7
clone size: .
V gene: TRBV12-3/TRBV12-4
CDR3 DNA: TGTGCCAGCAGCAGACAGGGGCCGAACTACGAGCAGTACTTC
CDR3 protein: CASSRQGPNYEQYF

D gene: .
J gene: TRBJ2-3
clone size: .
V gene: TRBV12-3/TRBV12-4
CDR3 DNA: TGTGCCAGCAGCCCTCGTAGGAGCGTCGAAGATACGCAGTATTTT
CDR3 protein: CASSPRRSVEDTQYF

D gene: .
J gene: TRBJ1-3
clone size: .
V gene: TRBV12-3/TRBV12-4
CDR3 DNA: TGTGCCAGCAGTAGGACACCTGGAAACACCATATATTTT
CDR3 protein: CASSRTPGNTIYF

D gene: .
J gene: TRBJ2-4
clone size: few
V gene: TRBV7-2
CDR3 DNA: TGTGCCAGCAGCGTAGGACTGACACCGCTGAGAGACATTCAGTACTTC
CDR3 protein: CASSVGLTPLRDIQYF

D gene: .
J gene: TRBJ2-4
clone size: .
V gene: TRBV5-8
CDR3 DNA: TGTGCCAGCAGCATTGCAGGGGCCAAAAACATTCAGTACTTC
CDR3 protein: CASSIAGAKNIQYF

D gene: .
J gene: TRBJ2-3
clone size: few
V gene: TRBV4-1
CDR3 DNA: TGCGCCAGCAGCCAACCCACTCGGCCGAGGGGAGGAGATACGCAGTATTTT
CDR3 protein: CASSQPTRPRGGDTQYF

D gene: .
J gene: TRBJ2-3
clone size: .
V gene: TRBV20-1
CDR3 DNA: TGCAGTGCTAGAGTCGGTTCCACAGATACGCAGTATTTT
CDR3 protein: CSARVGSTDTQYF

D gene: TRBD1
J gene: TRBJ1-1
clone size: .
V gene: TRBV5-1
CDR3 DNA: TGCGCCAGCAGCTCGGGACAGGGGGGCCCTGAAGCTTTCTTT
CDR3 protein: CASSSGQGGPEAFF

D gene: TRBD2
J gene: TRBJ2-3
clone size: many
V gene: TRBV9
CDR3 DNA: TGTGCCAGCAGCGTAGGTCTAGCGGGGTACACAGATACGCAGTATTTT
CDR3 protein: CASSVGLAGYTDTQYF

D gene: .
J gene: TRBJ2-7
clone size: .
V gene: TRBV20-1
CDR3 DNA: TGCAGTGCCCAGGGTTTCTCCTACGAGCAGTACTTC
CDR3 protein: CSAQGFSYEQYF

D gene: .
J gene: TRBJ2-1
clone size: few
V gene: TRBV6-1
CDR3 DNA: TGTGCCAGCAGGGGGGGGCGCTACAATGAGCAGTTCTTC
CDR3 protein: CASRGGRYNEQFF

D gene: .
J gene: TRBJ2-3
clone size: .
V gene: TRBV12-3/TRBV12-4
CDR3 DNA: TGTGCCAGCAGTGGGGGTCTTGGGGATACGCAGTATTTT
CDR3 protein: CASSGGLGDTQYF

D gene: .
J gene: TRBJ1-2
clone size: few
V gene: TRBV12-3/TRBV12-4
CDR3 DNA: TGTGCCAGCAGTTTTATGGAAACTGCTAACTATGGCTACACCTTC
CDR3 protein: CASSFMETANYGYTF

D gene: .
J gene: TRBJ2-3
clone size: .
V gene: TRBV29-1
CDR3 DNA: TGCAGCGTTGAAGTGGGGGATGGAACGCCTTGGAGCACAGATACGCAGTATTTT
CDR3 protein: CSVEVGDGTPWSTDTQYF

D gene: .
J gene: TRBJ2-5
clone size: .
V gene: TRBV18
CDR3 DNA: TGTGCCAGCTCCCCACTAGCAAGGGGCCAAGAGACCCAGTACTTC
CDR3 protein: CASSPLARGQETQYF

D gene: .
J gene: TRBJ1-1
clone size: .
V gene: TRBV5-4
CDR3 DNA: TGTGCCAGCAGCGACGGCGGCCCTGGATTTAACACTGAAGCTTTCTTT
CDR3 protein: CASSDGGPGFNTEAFF

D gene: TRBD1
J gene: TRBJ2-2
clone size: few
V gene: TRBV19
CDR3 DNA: TGTGCCAGTAGCAGGTTTGGGACAGGGGATCCCGGGGAGCTGTTTTTT
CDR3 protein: CASSRFGTGDPGELFF

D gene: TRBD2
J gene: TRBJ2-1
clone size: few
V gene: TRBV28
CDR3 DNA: TGTGCCAGCAGTTTATCGGCTAGCGGGGGAAATGAGCAGTTCTTC
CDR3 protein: CASSLSASGGNEQFF

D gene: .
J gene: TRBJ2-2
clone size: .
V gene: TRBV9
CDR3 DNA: TGTGCCAGCAGCGGGACTTCCAATACTCCAAACACCGGGGAGCTGTTTTTT
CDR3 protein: CASSGTSNTPNTGELFF

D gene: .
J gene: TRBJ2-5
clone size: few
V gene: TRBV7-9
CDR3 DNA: TGTGCCAGCAGCTTAATCGGGGGTAGCGGATACCAAGAGACCCAGTACTTC
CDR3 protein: CASSLIGGSGYQETQYF

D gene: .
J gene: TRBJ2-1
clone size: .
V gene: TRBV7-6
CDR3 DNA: TGTGCCAGCAGCTTAGGCCTAGCGCCCCTCAAAGAGCAGTTCTTC
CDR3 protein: CASSLGLAPLKEQFF

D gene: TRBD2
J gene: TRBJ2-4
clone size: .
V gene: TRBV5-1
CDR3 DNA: TGCGCCAGCACCCTGGGGGGGGGTTCAGCCAAAAACATTCAGTACTTC
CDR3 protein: CASTLGGGSAKNIQYF

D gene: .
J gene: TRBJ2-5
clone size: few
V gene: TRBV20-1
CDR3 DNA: TGCAGTGTCTTGTTTCTGGGGGCCCAAGAGACCCAGTACTTC
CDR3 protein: CSVLFLGAQETQYF

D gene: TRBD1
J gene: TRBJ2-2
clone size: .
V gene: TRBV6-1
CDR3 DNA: TGTGCCAGCGGGTTAAGGACAGGGCTCTATAGGAACACCGGGGAGCTGTTTTTT
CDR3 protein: CASGLRTGLYRNTGELFF

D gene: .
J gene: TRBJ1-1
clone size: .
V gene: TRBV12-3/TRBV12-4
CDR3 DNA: TGTGCCAGCACCCGCAGCATCGGAATCACTGAAGCTTTCTTT
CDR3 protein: CASTRSIGITEAFF

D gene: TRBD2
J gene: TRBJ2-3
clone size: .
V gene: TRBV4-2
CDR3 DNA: TGTGCCAGCAGCCAAGTTGCCAGCGGGGCACCAAGGGGTACGCAGTATTTT
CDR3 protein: CASSQVASGAPRGTQYF

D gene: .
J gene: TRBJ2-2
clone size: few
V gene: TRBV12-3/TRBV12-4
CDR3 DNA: TGTGCCAGCAGCCCCCCTCCGGGCGAGAACACCGGGGAGCTGTTTTTT
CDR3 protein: CASSPPPGENTGELFF

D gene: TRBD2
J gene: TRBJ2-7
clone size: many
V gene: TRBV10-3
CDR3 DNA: TGTGCCATCAGTGAGTCGAGCGGGACCTCCTACGAGCAGTACTTC
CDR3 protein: CAISESSGTSYEQYF

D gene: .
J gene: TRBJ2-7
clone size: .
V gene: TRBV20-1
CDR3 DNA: TGCAGTGCTAGGAACAGGCCCCCATACGAGCAGTACTTC
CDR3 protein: CSARNRPPYEQYF

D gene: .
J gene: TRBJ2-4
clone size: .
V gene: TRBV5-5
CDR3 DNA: TGTGCCAGCAGCTTGGACGAACATCTGTACTTC
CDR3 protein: CASSLDEHLYF

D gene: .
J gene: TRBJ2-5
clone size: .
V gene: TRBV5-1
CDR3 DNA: TGCGCCAGCAGCTTGGGGGGAGTCCGCAAAGAGACCCAGTACTTC
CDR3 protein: CASSLGGVRKETQYF

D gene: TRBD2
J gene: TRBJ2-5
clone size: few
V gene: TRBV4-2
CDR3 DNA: TGTGCCAGCAGCCCCGGGGGGACTAGCGGGGAGACCCAGTACTTC
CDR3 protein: CASSPGGTSGETQYF

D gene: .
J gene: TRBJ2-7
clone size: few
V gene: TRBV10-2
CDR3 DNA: TGCGCCAGCAGGTCCCAGACCCACGAGCAGTACTTC
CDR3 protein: CASRSQTHEQYF

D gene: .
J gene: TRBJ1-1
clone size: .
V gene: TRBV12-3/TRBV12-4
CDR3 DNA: TGTGCCAGCAGTTTGGGGACTCCCGCTTTCTTT
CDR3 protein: CASSLGTPAFF

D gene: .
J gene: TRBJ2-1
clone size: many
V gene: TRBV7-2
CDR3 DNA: TGTGCCAGCAGCTTACATGGTGAGCAGTTCTTC
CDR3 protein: CASSLHGEQFF

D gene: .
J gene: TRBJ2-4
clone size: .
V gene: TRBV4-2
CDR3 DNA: TGTGCCAGCTCCCGGACGGGGGCCTCGGGCATGGTCAAAAACATTCAGTACTTC
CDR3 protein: CASSRTGASGMVKNIQYF

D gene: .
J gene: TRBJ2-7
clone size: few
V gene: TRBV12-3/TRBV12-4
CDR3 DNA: TGTGCCAGCAGTTTTAAGGCGGGGGCTTTCGAGCAGTACTTC
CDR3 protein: CASSFKAGAFEQYF

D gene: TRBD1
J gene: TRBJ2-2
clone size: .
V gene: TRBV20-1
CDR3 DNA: TGCAGTGCTAGCTACCCAGGGGGCGGGGAGCTGTTTTTT
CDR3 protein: CSASYPGGGELFF

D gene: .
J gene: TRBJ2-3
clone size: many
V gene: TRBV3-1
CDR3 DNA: TGTGCCAGCAGCGACCTGGGGGCGGATGAAGATACGCAGTATTTT
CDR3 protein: CASSDLGADEDTQYF